This passage covers 23 T cell receptor beta chains from one sample sequenced in a study of T cell responses to AZD1222 COVID-19 vaccine. Clones were sequenced by immunoSEQ multiplex PCR, and TCRdb holds only the in-frame ones, with some missing. The sample has over 50,000 clones, 84% seen once. Specimen: peripheral blood, collected on day 0 of AZD1222 vaccination. The receptor source for this set is an adult in good health.

Details on this clone: At one end, the junction sequence differs from germline, possibly due to a read error. This rearrangement joins TRBV19 to TRBJ2-1; possibly TRBD1 for D (5 bases). CDR3 length: 16 residues. Germline CDR1 LNHDA, CDR2 SQIVND (reference sequence). The chain's CDR3 is CASSLILRVDGNEQFF. The DNA of the CDR3 is TGTGCCAGTAGCCTAATTCTCAGGGTCGATGGCAATGAGCAATTCTTC.

The rearrangement uses TRBV4-3 and TRBJ1-5; unclear D gene. V was shortened by 0 bases and J by 6 bases, with 9 bases between the two germline ends. The germline gives CDR1 LGHNA, CDR2 YSLEER. This CDR3 region has 14 residues. This CDR3 is CASSQEWVGQPQHF. The CDR3 DNA is TGCGCCAGCAGCCAAGAATGGGTGGGTCAGCCCCAGCATTTT.

This clone was counted between two and nine times. The chain links TRBV6-2 or TRBV6-3 to TRBJ2-7, with D possibly matching TRBD1 (5 bases). The CDR3 is 12 amino acids. The V and J ends lost 3 bases and 4 bases respectively, with 7 bases between them. Germline V lookup: CDR1 MNHEY, CDR2 SVGEGT. CDR3 protein: CASSYRQYEQYF. As DNA, the CDR3 is TGTGCCAGCAGTTATCGACAGTACGAGCAGTACTTC.

The chain carries TRBV6-5 and TRBJ2-1; unclear D gene. Germline-derived CDR1 and CDR2 are MNHEY and SVGAGI. The CDR3 covers 14 residues. V was shortened by 5 bases and J by 3 bases, with 11 bases between the two germline ends. The CDR3 sequence is CASSPYLFYNEQFF. CDR3 sequence (DNA): TGTGCCAGCAGTCCCTATTTATTCTACAATGAGCAGTTCTTC.

This clone was recorded only once. The genes are TRBV9 and TRBJ2-2; D uncertain. Per the germline V gene, CDR1 is SGDLS and CDR2 is YYNGEE. The ends were cut back, 0 bases at V and 6 bases at J, with 9 bases in the middle. The CDR3 has 14 amino acids. The CDR3 DNA is TGTGCCAGCAGCGTAGCTTTGGGATCCGGGGAGCTGTTTTTT. Encoded protein: CASSVALGSGELFF.

The V call is TRBV4-2, the J call TRBJ2-1; D is possibly TRBD2 (6 bases). V was clipped by 1 base and J by 4 bases, with 11 bases between them. Germline CDR1 and CDR2: LGHNA and YNFKEQ. CDR3 length equals 15 residues. The CDR3, as DNA: TGTGCCAGCAGCCAAGGGTCGAGCGGGTACAATGAGCAGTTCTTC. Protein: CASSQGSSGYNEQFF.

CDR3 loop: CASSSGVTDTQYF. In nucleotides, the CDR3 is TGTGCCAGCAGCTCGGGGGTAACAGATACGCAGTATTTT. V gene TRBV11-3 combines with J gene TRBJ2-3; tentative D call: TRBD2 (6 bases). This CDR3 is 13 amino acids long. In germline, CDR1 is SGHNT, CDR2 YENEEA. Trimming shortened V by 4 bases and J by 3 bases, and 8 bases separated the two germline ends.

The genes are TRBV3-1 (or the pseudogene TRBV3-2) and TRBJ2-7; TRBD2 matches at 8 bases. Germline loops: CDR1 LGHDT, CDR2 YNNKEL (reference sequence). This CDR3 has 15 residues. J gave up 3 bases and V 4 bases, and 8 bases lay outside the gene matches. This CDR3 is CASSLRSGENYEQYF. For the CDR3, the DNA is TGTGCCAGCAGCCTCCGTAGCGGGGAGAACTACGAGCAGTACTTC.

The CDR3 here is CASSKVSVRFF. The CDR3 DNA is TGTGCCAGCAGCAAAGTCAGTGTCCGTTTCTTC. The chain employs TRBV21-1 and TRBJ2-1; the table's D call TRBD1 went unverified against the DNA. TRBV21-1 is noted as a pseudogene. The CDR3 covers 11 residues.

The genes are TRBV19 and TRBJ1-3; no firm D call. This CDR3 spans 15 amino acids. Germline V gene sequence: CDR1 LNHDA, CDR2 SQIVND (reference sequence). Between the trimmed V and J ends, which lost 9 bases and 3 bases, there was a span of 18 bases. Here the CDR3 reads CASRHPGMHGNTIYF. In DNA form, the CDR3 reads TGTGCCAGCAGACATCCGGGGATGCATGGAAACACCATATATTTT.

The CDR3 DNA is TGCGCCAGCTCCGACGGGCAGGGGGGTGAAAAACTGTTTTTT. Translation: CASSDGQGGEKLFF. V is TRBV5-1 and J is TRBJ1-4; 7 bases match TRBD1. V dropped 7 bases and J dropped 7; count of bases not matched to a gene: 10. This CDR3 is built from 14 residues. The germline CDR1 and CDR2 sequences are SGHRS and YFSETQ.

This chain links TRBV7-2 with TRBJ2-7; 11 positions agree with TRBD1. V was pared by 5 bases and J by 4 bases, with 7 bases of the junction left unmatched. Looked up from germline, CDR1 is SGHTA and CDR2 is FQGNSA. The CDR3 length is 15 residues. The CDR3 DNA follows: TGTGCCAGCAGCCCGGGGGACAGGGGGTTGTACGAGCAGTACTTC. Protein sequence: CASSPGDRGLYEQYF.

This clone was detected only once. The genes are TRBV29-1 and TRBJ1-5, with TRBD1 matching over 8 bases. CDR3 length: 12 amino acids. V was clipped by 6 bases and J by 5 bases; unmatched bases: 3. Germline-derived CDR1 and CDR2 are SQVTM and ANQGSEA. The CDR3 loop is CSVGGQDQPQHF. CDR3 DNA: TGCAGCGTGGGGGGACAGGATCAGCCCCAGCATTTT.

This clone has a handful of counts. One junction end does not reproduce the germline sequence, and a read error may be involved. CDR3 coding DNA: TGTGCCAGCAGCCGGGGGAGACAGTGGAAATTT. Translating it yields CASSRGRQWKF. The chain has TRBV3-1 (or the pseudogene TRBV3-2) and TRBJ1-6, with D possibly TRBD1 on 5 matching bases. CDR1 LGHDT and CDR2 YNNKEL come from the germline V gene (reference sequence). The CDR3 loop spans 11 amino acids.

Worth noting for this clone: One end of the junction varies from germline; a read error may be responsible. The genes are TRBV5-8 and TRBJ2-1; the D gene is possibly TRBD2 (6 bases). Looked up from germline, CDR1 is SGHTS and CDR2 is YDEGEE. The CDR3 totals 16 residues. Here the CDR3 reads CASSLGRGGLNNEQFF. The CDR3 nucleotides are TGTGCCAGCAGTTTGGGACGTGGAGGGCTAAACAATGAGCAGTTCTTC.

The J gene is TRBJ1-4, the V gene TRBV5-5, with no clear D. The CDR3 covers 15 residues. Per germline, CDR1 SGHKS and CDR2 YYEKEE (reference sequence). V was trimmed by 2 bases and J by 0 bases, leaving 8 bases between them. The CDR3 nucleotides are TGTGCCAGCAGCTTTGTTTTGGCAACTAATGAAAAACTGTTTTTT. It is translated as CASSFVLATNEKLFF.

Regarding this clone: This specimen includes other DNA sequences encoding the same CDR3. The V call is TRBV28, the J call TRBJ2-7; TRBD2 matches at 8 bases. Germline V CDR1 and CDR2: MDHEN, SYDVKM. The V gene end was trimmed by 5 bases and the J gene end by 6 bases; junction bases not matched to a gene: 15. There are 16 residues in the CDR3. The CDR3 loop is CASSQPERGSPAEQYF. The CDR3 DNA reads as TGTGCCAGCAGTCAACCCGAGCGGGGGAGTCCAGCCGAGCAGTACTTC.

The chain combines TRBV10-2 with TRBJ2-7; D remains ambiguous. Per the germline V gene, CDR1 is WSHSY and CDR2 is SAAADI. This CDR3 spans 11 amino acids. V lost 0 bases and J 6 bases, leaving 3 bases between the germline ends. Here the CDR3 reads CASSESGEQYF. CDR3 DNA: TGCGCCAGCAGTGAGTCGGGCGAGCAGTACTTC.

CDR3 sequence (DNA): TGTGCCAGTAGTCCGGGACAGGGGGTGGGTCAGCCCCAGCATTTT. Its protein is CASSPGQGVGQPQHF. The chain has TRBV19 and TRBJ1-5, with TRBD1 identical over 11 bases. Trimming at V came to 5 bases and at J to 6 bases, leaving 6 bases not matched to a gene. Germline CDR1 reads LNHDA; CDR2 reads SQIVND (reference sequence). This CDR3 is built from 15 residues.

The rearrangement joins TRBV19 to TRBJ2-2; the D gene could be TRBD1 or TRBD2 (6 bases each). The CDR3 totals 15 residues. Germline assignment: CDR1 LNHDA and CDR2 SQIVND (reference sequence). V was trimmed by 1 base and J by 7 bases, leaving 13 bases between them. Here the CDR3 reads CASSIGGALSGELFF. The CDR3 coding sequence is TGTGCCAGTAGTATAGGGGGGGCGCTGAGCGGGGAGCTGTTTTTT.

CDR3 in DNA: TGTGCCAGCTCTCCCCGACAGGGTGTGAACACCGGGGAGCTGTTTTTT. It yields the protein CASSPRQGVNTGELFF. The chain carries TRBV18 and TRBJ2-2; 7 bases map to TRBD1. Germline CDR1 reads KGHSH; CDR2 reads LQKENI. This CDR3 is built from 16 residues. V shed 6 bases and J 1 base; nucleotides not matched to a gene: 8.

V is TRBV7-2 and J is TRBJ2-4, with D possibly being TRBD1 (5 bases). V was shortened by 5 bases and J by 2 bases, with 10 bases between the two germline ends. The CDR3 is 14 amino acids. The germline V gene encodes CDR1 SGHTA and CDR2 FQGNSA. DNA for the CDR3: TGTGCCAGCAGCCCACAGGCATCCAAAAACATTCAGTACTTC. Its translation: CASSPQASKNIQYF.

The chain uses TRBV7-2 and TRBJ2-7; 10 nucleotides line up with TRBD1. Germline CDR1 SGHTA, CDR2 FQGNSA. The CDR3 loop spans 14 amino acids. V lost 6 bases to trimming and J lost 2 bases; unmatched junction nucleotides: 4. In nucleotides, the CDR3 is TGTGCCAGCAGTCGGGACAGGGGACCCTACGAGCAGTACTTC. It encodes CASSRDRGPYEQYF.